This TCR beta chain was captured by sequencing in a study of T cells in Graves' hyperthyroidism and ophthalmopathy. Amplified TCR beta CDR3 regions derived from RNA transcripts. Initially, a first-round RT-PCR of the TCR CDR3 employed the HTBI primer set. TCRdb processed the multiplex PCR reads anew with MiXCR; each CDR3 protein has one entry. The data show about 350,000 distinct CDR3 sequences, 15% to 20% seen once. Study outcomes and limitations: For ophthalmopathy, model prediction preceded onset by a median approximately 6 months. Blood samples included most of the expanded thyroid clonotypes exceeding 0.001. Classification by a 13 V-J model distinguished ophthalmopathy from stable hyperthyroidism.

This clonotype has ten or more counts. Its antigen is still unknown. The CDR3 is made up of 16 amino acids. Germline values: CDR1 SGHRS, CDR2 YFSETQ. V lost 3 bases, J lost 5 bases, and 8 bases stayed unmatched. The receptor was derived from a woman aged 35 to 49 with Graves' ophthalmopathy. The genes are TRBV5-1 and TRBJ2-4; 10 nucleotides match TRBD1. Sequenced: blood. As DNA, the CDR3 is TGCGCCAGCAGCTCTAGCCGGGACAGGGGAGAAAACATTCAGTACTTC. This encodes CASSSSRDRGENIQYF.